This is a list of T cell receptor beta chains from one sample in a study of shared clonotypes between healthy human individuals. The repertoire was sequenced with immunoSEQ multiplex PCR; TCRdb's copy has only in-frame clones and lacks some. The sample has millions of clones; around nine tenths are singletons. The material sequenced was naive CD4+ T cells sorted from blood. These receptors were collected from a man younger than 30 in good health. Each CDR3 is given with its conserved first and last residue. Fields, in order: J gene, clone size, V gene, D gene, CDR3 DNA, CDR3 protein. A D gene is named only where the DNA matches it firmly. Clone size is given for some rows only: seen once, a few or many times, or a class if the clone is expanded.

j_gene: TRBJ1-2; abundance: NA; v_gene: TRBV7-6; d_gene: NA; CDR3nt: TGTGCCAGCAGCCCTTACCCTAACTATGGCTACACCTTC; CDR3aa: CASSPYPNYGYTF
j_gene: TRBJ1-3; abundance: NA; v_gene: TRBV5-4; d_gene: NA; CDR3nt: TGTGCCAGCAGCTTGCCGGGAGGCTCTGGAAACACCATATATTTT; CDR3aa: CASSLPGGSGNTIYF
j_gene: TRBJ2-7; abundance: NA; v_gene: TRBV5-1; d_gene: TRBD1; CDR3nt: TGCGCCAGCAGCACGACACAGGGGGGCTACGAGCAGTACTTC; CDR3aa: CASSTTQGGYEQYF
j_gene: TRBJ2-1; abundance: NA; v_gene: TRBV6-1; d_gene: TRBD2; CDR3nt: TGTGCCAGCAGCGAAAGCGGGAGGGCCGATTTTGAGCAGTTCTTC; CDR3aa: CASSESGRADFEQFF
j_gene: TRBJ1-1; abundance: NA; v_gene: TRBV6-5; d_gene: TRBD1; CDR3nt: TGTGCCAGCAGCCCCCGACAGGGTGGGTCCACTGAAGCTTTCTTT; CDR3aa: CASSPRQGGSTEAFF
j_gene: TRBJ1-2; abundance: NA; v_gene: TRBV18; d_gene: NA; CDR3nt: TGTGCCAGCTCACACAAACAGACGGAGTTTTATGGCTACACCTTC; CDR3aa: CASSHKQTEFYGYTF
j_gene: TRBJ2-5; abundance: NA; v_gene: TRBV5-1; d_gene: NA; CDR3nt: TGCGCCAGCAGCTTGGGCCAGGTACCGGAGACCCAGTACTTC; CDR3aa: CASSLGQVPETQYF
j_gene: TRBJ2-5; abundance: NA; v_gene: TRBV7-2; d_gene: NA; CDR3nt: TGTGCCAGCAGCTTAGTCAGGGGGGTTGCGCAAGAGACCCAGTACTTC; CDR3aa: CASSLVRGVAQETQYF
j_gene: TRBJ2-7; abundance: NA; v_gene: TRBV2; d_gene: NA; CDR3nt: TGTGCCAGCAGTGGGACAGGTCAGGGCCCAGGAGGGTACTACGAGCAGTACTTC; CDR3aa: CASSGTGQGPGGYYEQYF
j_gene: TRBJ2-3; abundance: NA; v_gene: TRBV7-9; d_gene: NA; CDR3nt: TGTGCCAGCAGCTTACTTCGTCACCCCGCAGATACGCAGTATTTT; CDR3aa: CASSLLRHPADTQYF
j_gene: TRBJ1-1; abundance: NA; v_gene: TRBV14; d_gene: NA; CDR3nt: TGTGCCAGCAGCCAAGGGGTGAACACTGAAGCTTTCTTT; CDR3aa: CASSQGVNTEAFF
j_gene: TRBJ1-5; abundance: NA; v_gene: TRBV19; d_gene: TRBD1; CDR3nt: TGTGCCAGTAGTTTGGGTGGGACAGGGGGTCAGCCCCAGCATTTT; CDR3aa: CASSLGGTGGQPQHF
j_gene: TRBJ2-3; abundance: NA; v_gene: TRBV5-6; d_gene: NA; CDR3nt: TGTGCCAGCAGCGTTGTAGGGGGGGCAGATACGCAGTATTTT; CDR3aa: CASSVVGGADTQYF
j_gene: TRBJ2-6; abundance: NA; v_gene: TRBV28; d_gene: NA; CDR3nt: TGTGCCAGCAGGGGACGTCCGTCTGGGGCCAACGTCCTGACTTTC; CDR3aa: CASRGRPSGANVLTF
j_gene: TRBJ1-6; abundance: NA; v_gene: TRBV30; d_gene: NA; CDR3nt: TGTGCCTGGAGTGTAGCCCCGGGGGACTATTCACCCCTCCACTTT; CDR3aa: CAWSVAPGDYSPLHF
j_gene: TRBJ2-6; abundance: NA; v_gene: TRBV6-5; d_gene: NA; CDR3nt: TGTGCCAGCAGTCCTGTACCCTCTGGGGCCAACGTCCTGACTTTC; CDR3aa: CASSPVPSGANVLTF
j_gene: TRBJ1-6; abundance: NA; v_gene: TRBV7-2; d_gene: NA; CDR3nt: TGTGCCAGCAGCTATTCGGGCAATTCACCCCTCCACTTT; CDR3aa: CASSYSGNSPLHF
j_gene: TRBJ2-1; abundance: NA; v_gene: TRBV7-8; d_gene: NA; CDR3nt: TGTGCCAGCACCACGAGGACCCGGCCAATGGGTGACAATGAGCAGTTCTTC; CDR3aa: CASTTRTRPMGDNEQFF
j_gene: TRBJ2-5; abundance: NA; v_gene: TRBV15; d_gene: NA; CDR3nt: TGTGCCACCAGCAGAGATGGAACACAAGAGACCCAGTACTTC; CDR3aa: CATSRDGTQETQYF
j_gene: TRBJ1-2; abundance: NA; v_gene: TRBV5-1; d_gene: NA; CDR3nt: TGCGCCAGCAGCTTCGGGGCTGGCTACACCTTC; CDR3aa: CASSFGAGYTF
j_gene: TRBJ1-2; abundance: NA; v_gene: TRBV5-5; d_gene: NA; CDR3nt: TGTGCCAGCAGCTTGGGGATGACTAGCTACACCTTC; CDR3aa: CASSLGMTSYTF
j_gene: TRBJ1-5; abundance: NA; v_gene: TRBV5-4; d_gene: NA; CDR3nt: TGTGCCAGCAGTGGAGACCAAGGCCAGCCCCAGCATTTT; CDR3aa: CASSGDQGQPQHF
j_gene: TRBJ2-1; abundance: NA; v_gene: TRBV7-2; d_gene: NA; CDR3nt: TGTGCCAGCAGCTTACAGGGGCAAGTACAATATGAGCAGTTCTTC; CDR3aa: CASSLQGQVQYEQFF
j_gene: TRBJ1-2; abundance: NA; v_gene: TRBV7-2; d_gene: TRBD1; CDR3nt: TGTGCCAGCAGCCAATCGACAGGGACTAACTATGGCTACACCTTC; CDR3aa: CASSQSTGTNYGYTF
j_gene: TRBJ2-5; abundance: NA; v_gene: TRBV9; d_gene: NA; CDR3nt: TGTGCCAGCAGCGTAGCTTCGGCGGGGACCTCCCAAGAGACCCAGTACTTC; CDR3aa: CASSVASAGTSQETQYF
j_gene: TRBJ1-2; abundance: once; v_gene: TRBV27; d_gene: NA; CDR3nt: TGTGCCAGCAGTCCAACAGGGACCTATGGCTACACCTTC; CDR3aa: CASSPTGTYGYTF
j_gene: TRBJ2-7; abundance: NA; v_gene: TRBV2; d_gene: TRBD1; CDR3nt: TGTGCCAGCAGCTCCGGGACAGGGGTATCCTACGAGCAGTACTTC; CDR3aa: CASSSGTGVSYEQYF
j_gene: TRBJ2-7; abundance: NA; v_gene: TRBV5-6; d_gene: TRBD1; CDR3nt: TGTGCCAGCAGCCAACAGGGGGCGAACGCCCCCTACGAGCAGTACTTC; CDR3aa: CASSQQGANAPYEQYF
j_gene: TRBJ1-1; abundance: NA; v_gene: TRBV28; d_gene: TRBD1; CDR3nt: TGTGCCAGCAGTGGAAGGACAGGGAACGCTTTCTTT; CDR3aa: CASSGRTGNAFF